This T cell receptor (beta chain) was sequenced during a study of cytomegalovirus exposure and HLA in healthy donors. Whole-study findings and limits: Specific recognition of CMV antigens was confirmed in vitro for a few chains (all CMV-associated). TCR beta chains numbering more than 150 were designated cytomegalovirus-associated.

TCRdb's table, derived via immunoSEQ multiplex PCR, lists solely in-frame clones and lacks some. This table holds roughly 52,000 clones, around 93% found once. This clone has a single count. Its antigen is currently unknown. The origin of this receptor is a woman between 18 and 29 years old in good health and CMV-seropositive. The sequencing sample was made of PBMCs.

CDR3 amino acids: CASSPSGQTPFEKLFF. In DNA, the CDR3 is TGTGCCAGTAGTCCGTCTGGACAGACACCTTTTGAAAAACTGTTTTTT. The V gene is TRBV19, the J gene TRBJ1-4, with D possibly matching TRBD1 (6 bases). V lost 5 bases, J lost 7 bases, and 20 bases lay in between. The germline gives CDR1 LNHDA, CDR2 SQIVND (reference sequence). This CDR3 region has 16 residues.